This TCR beta chain appears in the sequencing data of a study of CXCR3-negative and CXCR3-positive naive CD8 T cells. Germline V lookup: CDR1 KGHSH, CDR2 LQKENI. The CDR3 sequence is 16 residues long. It was by 5' RACE with UMI labels that the TRB cDNA libraries were prepared. TCRdb derives one entry per CDR3 protein from the 5' RACE reads, leaving out DNA. The sample table sets out approximately 5,000 distinct CDR3 sequences. Measured by frequency, this clonotype is medium-sized. The sequenced material came from naive CXCR3- CD8+ T cells from blood. Subset denoted: CD45RO-CCR7+CD27+CD95- naive CD8+ T cells lacking CXCR3 (TNR3-). The sequence derives from a human donor in good health. Some clones in this sample may be carry-over from other donors' samples. The V and J genes are TRBV18 and TRBJ1-1; TCRdb lists TRBD1, though no DNA is available to test this call. The chain's CDR3 is CASSPPGQGANTEAFF. Based on the CDR3 plus reference TRBV18 and TRBJ1-1, the full variable domain is NAGVMQNPRHLVRRRGQEARLRCSPMKGHSHVYWYRQLPEEGLKFMVYLQKENIIDESGMPKERFSAEFPKEGPSILRIQQVVRGDSAAYFCASSPPGQGANTEAFFGQGTRLTVV.